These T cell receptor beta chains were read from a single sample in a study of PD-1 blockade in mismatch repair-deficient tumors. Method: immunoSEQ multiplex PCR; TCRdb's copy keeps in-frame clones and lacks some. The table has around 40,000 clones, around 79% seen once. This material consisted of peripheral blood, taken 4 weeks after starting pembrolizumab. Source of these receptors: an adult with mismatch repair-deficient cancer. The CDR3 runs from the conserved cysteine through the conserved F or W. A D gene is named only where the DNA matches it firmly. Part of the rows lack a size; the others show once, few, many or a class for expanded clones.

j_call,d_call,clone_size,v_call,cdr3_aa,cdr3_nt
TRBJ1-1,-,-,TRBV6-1,CATAWTNTEAFF,TGTGCCACCGCTTGGACGAACACTGAAGCTTTCTTT
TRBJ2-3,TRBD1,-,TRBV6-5,CASSYTPGQGLDTQYF,TGTGCCAGCAGTTACACTCCGGGACAGGGTTTGGATACGCAGTATTTT
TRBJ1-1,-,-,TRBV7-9,CASSLARETGPKAFF,TGTGCCAGCAGCTTAGCCCGAGAGACTGGCCCAAAAGCTTTCTTT
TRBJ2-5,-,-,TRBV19,CASSMGRGSVETQYF,TGTGCCAGTAGTATGGGGCGAGGGAGCGTCGAGACCCAGTACTTC
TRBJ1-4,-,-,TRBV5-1,CASSLAGTGYEKLFF,TGCGCCAGCAGCTTGGCCGGAACAGGATACGAAAAACTGTTTTTT
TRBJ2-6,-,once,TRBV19,CASRVSGANVLTF,TGTGCCAGTCGAGTATCAGGGGCCAACGTCCTGACTTTC
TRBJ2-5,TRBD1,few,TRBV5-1,CASSSGDPTGVVTQYF,TGCGCCAGCAGCTCTGGGGACCCGACAGGGGTTGTTACCCAGTACTTC
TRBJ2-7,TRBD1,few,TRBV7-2,CASSSQTGGYEQYF,TGTGCCAGCAGCTCTCAGACAGGGGGCTACGAGCAGTACTTC
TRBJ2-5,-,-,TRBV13,CASSTWGVKETQYF,TGTGCCAGCAGTACCTGGGGGGTCAAAGAGACCCAGTACTTC
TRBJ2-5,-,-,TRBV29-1,CSNLGGQGETQYF,TGCAGCAACCTTGGGGGTCAGGGAGAGACCCAGTACTTC
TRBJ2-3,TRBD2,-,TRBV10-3,CAISEFYDKREEERSTDTQYF,TGTGCCATCAGTGAGTTTTACGATAAGCGGGAGGAGGAGAGAAGTACAGATACGCAGTATTTT
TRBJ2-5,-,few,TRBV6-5,CASSYWKGYQETQYF,TGTGCCAGCAGTTACTGGAAGGGGTACCAAGAGACCCAGTACTTC
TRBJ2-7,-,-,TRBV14,CASSQYLGTYEQYF,TGTGCCAGCAGCCAATATCTGGGGACCTACGAGCAGTACTTC
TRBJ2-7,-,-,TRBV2,CASSVHSGSYEQYF,TGTGCCAGCAGTGTTCATTCGGGTTCTTACGAGCAGTACTTC
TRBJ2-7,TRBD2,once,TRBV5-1,CASSLYPIAGGSSYEQYF,TGCGCCAGCAGCTTATATCCAATAGCGGGAGGGAGCTCCTACGAGCAGTACTTC
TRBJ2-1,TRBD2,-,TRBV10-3,CAISESLAGEYNEQFF,TGTGCCATCAGTGAGTCGCTAGCGGGAGAGTACAATGAGCAGTTCTTC
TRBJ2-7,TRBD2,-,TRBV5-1,CASSLGGSGYEQYF,TGCGCCAGCAGCTTAGGAGGTAGCGGGTACGAGCAGTACTTC
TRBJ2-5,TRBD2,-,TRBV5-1,CASRGSGTQGQETQYF,TGCGCCAGCAGAGGTAGCGGGACCCAGGGACAAGAGACCCAGTACTTC
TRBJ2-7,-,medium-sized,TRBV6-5,CASSSSHRESYEQYF,TGTGCCAGCAGTTCAAGCCACAGGGAGTCCTACGAGCAGTACTTC
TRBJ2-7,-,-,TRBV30,CAWSVGVVEDEQYF,TGTGCCTGGAGTGTAGGGGTGGTAGAGGACGAGCAGTACTTC
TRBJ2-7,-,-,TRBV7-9,CASSLGPGIDEQYF,TGTGCCAGCAGCTTAGGCCCAGGGATCGACGAGCAGTACTTC
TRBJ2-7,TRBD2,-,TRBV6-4,CASSEGSGSSYEQYF,TGTGCCAGCAGTGAGGGTAGCGGGAGCTCCTACGAGCAGTACTTC
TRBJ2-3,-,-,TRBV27,CASSLGGPDTQYF,TGTGCCAGCAGTTTAGGGGGTCCAGATACGCAGTATTTT
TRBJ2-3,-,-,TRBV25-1,CASSDPTDTSTDTQYF,TGTGCCAGCAGTGACCCGACAGATACTAGCACAGATACGCAGTATTTT
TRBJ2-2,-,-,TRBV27,CASSSTRGNTGELFF,TGTGCCAGCAGTTCAACCAGGGGAAACACCGGGGAGCTGTTTTTT
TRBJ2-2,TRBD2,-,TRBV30,CAWSGIAGGLGTGELFF,TGTGCCTGGAGTGGAATAGCGGGAGGGCTGGGCACCGGGGAGCTGTTTTTT
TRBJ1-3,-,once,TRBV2,CASSVAAGTGNTIYF,TGTGCCAGCAGCGTAGCCGCGGGGACTGGAAACACCATATATTTT
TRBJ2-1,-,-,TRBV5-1,CASSFKGNNEQFF,TGCGCCAGCAGCTTTAAGGGGAACAATGAGCAGTTCTTC
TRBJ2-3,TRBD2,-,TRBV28,CASSAGEWDTQYF,TGTGCCAGCTCAGCGGGAGAATGGGATACGCAGTATTTT
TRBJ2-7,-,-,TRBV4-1,CASSPDLRTEQYF,TGCGCCAGCAGTCCCGATCTCCGGACCGAGCAGTACTTC
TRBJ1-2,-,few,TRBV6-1,CASSANLGDGYTF,TGTGCCAGCAGTGCGAACCTTGGGGATGGCTACACCTTC
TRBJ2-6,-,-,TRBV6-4,CASSEGAFGANVLTF,TGTGCCAGCAGTGAGGGGGCGTTTGGGGCCAACGTCCTGACTTTC
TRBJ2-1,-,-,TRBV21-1,CASSCLGPVRYNEQFF,TGTGCCAGCAGCTGCCTAGGGCCGGTGAGGTACAATGAGCAGTTCTTC
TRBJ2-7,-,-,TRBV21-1,CASSSRYSYEQYF,TGTGCCAGCAGCAGCAGGTACTCCTACGAGCAGTACTTC
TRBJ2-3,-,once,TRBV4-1,CASSQDPTSLHKYF,TGCGCCAGCAGCCAAGATCCGACTAGTCTGCATAAGTATTTT
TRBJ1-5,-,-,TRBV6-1,CASSTIRDGNQPQHF,TGTGCCAGCAGTACGATCCGGGACGGCAATCAGCCCCAGCATTTT
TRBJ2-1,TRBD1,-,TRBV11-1,CASSRGQGNNEQFF,TGTGCCAGCAGCCGGGGACAGGGAAACAATGAGCAGTTCTTC
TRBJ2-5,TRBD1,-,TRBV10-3,CAISDNTGAETQYF,TGTGCCATCAGCGATAACACAGGGGCAGAGACCCAGTACTTC
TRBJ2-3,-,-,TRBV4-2,CASSDDRSTDTQYF,TGTGCCAGCAGCGATGACCGCAGCACAGATACGCAGTATTTT
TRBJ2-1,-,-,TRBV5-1,CASSFTSSITSEQFF,TGCGCCAGCAGCTTCACTAGCAGCATTACTAGTGAGCAGTTCTTC
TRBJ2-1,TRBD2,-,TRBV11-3,CASSPGGLAGGAYNEQFF,TGTGCCAGCAGCCCCGGGGGCTTAGCGGGAGGGGCCTACAATGAGCAGTTCTTC
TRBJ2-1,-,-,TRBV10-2,CASSELAEEGHEQFF,TGCGCCAGCAGTGAGTTAGCGGAGGAAGGGCATGAGCAGTTCTTC
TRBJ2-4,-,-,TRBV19,CASSISFWAGLAKNIQYF,TGTGCCAGTAGTATAAGTTTTTGGGCGGGGCTGGCCAAAAACATTCAGTACTTC
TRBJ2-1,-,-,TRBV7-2,CASSLASREDEQFF,TGTGCCAGCAGCTTAGCGAGCAGGGAGGATGAGCAGTTCTTC
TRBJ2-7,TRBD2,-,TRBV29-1,CSVVGRAGDLYEQYF,TGCAGCGTTGTCGGTCGCGCGGGAGACCTCTACGAGCAGTACTTC
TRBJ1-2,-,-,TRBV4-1,CASSQEGVGNYGYTF,TGCGCCAGCAGCCAAGAAGGGGTTGGGAACTATGGCTACACCTTC
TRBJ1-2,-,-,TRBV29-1,CSVEGVGMTDGYTF,TGCAGCGTTGAGGGGGTGGGGATGACCGATGGCTACACCTTC
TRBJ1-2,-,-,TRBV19,CASSPSHGGGDSGYTF,TGTGCCAGTAGTCCATCACATGGGGGAGGGGACTCTGGCTACACCTTC
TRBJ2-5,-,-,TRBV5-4,CASSLESGGETQYF,TGTGCCAGCAGCTTGGAGTCCGGAGGCGAGACCCAGTACTTC
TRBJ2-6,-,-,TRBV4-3,CASSQETGTANVLTF,TGCGCCAGCAGCCAAGAGACAGGCACCGCCAACGTCCTGACTTTC
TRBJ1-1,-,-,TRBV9,CASSAFFGMNTEAFF,TGTGCCAGCAGCGCGTTTTTTGGCATGAACACTGAAGCTTTCTTT
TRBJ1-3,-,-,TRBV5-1,CASAGDQGSSGNTIYF,TGCGCCAGCGCCGGTGACCAAGGATCCTCTGGAAACACCATATATTTT